Listed here are 10 T cell receptor beta chains from one sample, sequenced in a study of post-analysis software for immune sequencing data. Study outcomes and limitations: In patients, five or six TRBV segments were more frequent than in controls, with TRBV5-6, TRBV5-1 and TRBV20-1 among them.

cDNA libraries of TCR beta carried unique molecular identifiers. TCRdb fed the PCR reads into MiXCR, producing one record per CDR3 protein. This table has approximately 770,000 distinct CDR3 sequences, around 42% appearing once. Antigen specificity for these receptors is unknown. The sequencing input was blood. The receptor set was obtained from a girl aged 10 to 17 with multiple sclerosis.

This clonotype was counted a few times. V gene TRBV7-9 combines with J gene TRBJ2-5; 8 nucleotides align to TRBD1. The germline gives CDR1 SEHNR, CDR2 FQNEAQ (reference sequence). With V trimmed by 5 bases and J by 5 bases, 19 bases remained unmatched. The CDR3 loop spans 18 amino acids. The CDR3 coding sequence is TGTGCCAGCAGCGCTACTGACAGGGGACGCTTTGGTAGGGAGACCCAGTACTTC. This codes for CASSATDRGRFGRETQYF.

The chain couples TRBV12-3 or TRBV12-4 to TRBJ2-6; D is perhaps TRBD1 (5 bases). This CDR3 has 20 amino acids. V was pared by 9 bases and J by 0 bases, with 27 bases between. The CDR3 spells CASLGPLSPPNLSGANVLTF. The DNA of the CDR3 is TGTGCCAGTTTGGGGCCGCTTTCTCCCCCCAATCTCTCTGGGGCCAACGTCCTGACTTTC.

This clonotype was picked up one time. This chain uses TRBV2 with TRBJ2-5, with 11 bases identical to TRBD1. Trimming took 0 bases from V and 2 from J; bases not matched to a gene: 8. This CDR3 is 18 amino acids long. Germline lookup yields CDR1 SNHLY and CDR2 FYNNEI. CDR3 nucleotides: TGTGCCAGCAGTGAAGCGCTTCCGGGGACAGGGGGGCAAGAGACCCAGTACTTC. Its translation is CASSEALPGTGGQETQYF. The variable domain in full, with the rest retrieved from reference TRBV2 and TRBJ2-5, is EPEVTQTPSHQVTQMGQEVILRCVPISNHLYFYWYRQILGQKVEFLVSFYNNEISEKSEIFDDQFSVERPDGSNFTLKIRSTKLEDSAMYFCASSEALPGTGGQETQYFGPGTRLLVL.

The chain links TRBV28 to TRBJ2-1; 15 nucleotides agree with TRBD2. V shed 3 bases and J 9 bases; nucleotides not matched to a gene: 3. In germline, CDR1 is MDHEN, CDR2 SYDVKM. The CDR3 has 15 amino acids. CDR3 DNA: TGTGCCAGCAGTTTGGGACTAGCGGGAGGCCCTGAGCAGTTCTTC. Translation: CASSLGLAGGPEQFF.

The chain uses TRBV18 and TRBJ2-7; perhaps TRBD1 as D (5 bases). This CDR3 has 18 amino acids. Per germline, CDR1 KGHSH and CDR2 LQKENI. V lost 0 bases and J lost 2, with 20 bases in between. CDR3 sequence (DNA): TGTGCCAGCTCACCACCACCTCTAGTTTATGGGGCAACCTACGAGCAGTACTTC. Its translation is CASSPPPLVYGATYEQYF.

This clonotype was detected ten times or more. V and J are TRBV5-1 and TRBJ2-7, with TRBD2 matching over 12 bases. Trimming cost V 4 bases and J 7 bases; bases outside gene matches: 6. The germline CDR1 and CDR2 sequences are SGHRS and YFSETQ. The CDR3 is 14 amino acids. Written as DNA, the CDR3 is TGCGCCAGCAGCGGCAGACTAGCGGGAGAGGAGCAGTACTTC. Its protein product is CASSGRLAGEEQYF.

The chain employs TRBV5-1 and TRBJ2-7; D unresolved. The J call is uncertain, as TRBJ2-5 better fits the DNA end. Per germline, CDR1 SGHRS and CDR2 YFSETQ. The CDR3 covers 14 residues. CDR3 amino acids: CASSPATRSETQYF. The DNA for the CDR3 is TGCGCCAGCAGCCCCGCTACTCGGAGTGAGACCCAGTACTTC.

V gene TRBV20-1 combines with J gene TRBJ2-1; 11 bases are shared with TRBD2. The CDR3 contains 14 residues. The V and J ends lost 2 bases and 7 bases, in that order; junction bases with no gene match: 4. Per the germline V gene, CDR1 is DFQATT and CDR2 is SNEGSKA (reference sequence). CDR3 in amino acids: CSARPLAGGNEQFF. The CDR3 region has the DNA TGCAGTGCTAGACCCCTAGCGGGAGGAAATGAGCAGTTCTTC.

The gene calls are TRBV19 and TRBJ2-3, with 8 bases identical to TRBD2. Germline CDR1 is LNHDA and CDR2 is SQIVND (reference sequence). The ends lost 7 bases at V and 0 bases at J; junction bases unmatched: 9. The CDR3 is made up of 16 amino acids. The CDR3 reads CASNNGTSTSTDTQYF. As DNA, the CDR3 is TGTGCCAGTAACAACGGGACTAGTACTAGCACAGATACGCAGTATTTT.

The chain couples TRBV28 to TRBJ2-1, with 10 positions matching TRBD2. This CDR3 has 13 residues. The V gene end was trimmed by 11 bases and the J gene end by 7 bases; junction bases not matched to a gene: 8. The V gene's germline CDR1 is MDHEN and CDR2 SYDVKM. The CDR3 DNA is TGTGCCGGGCGGACTAGCGGTGGGAATGAGCAGTTCTTC. This sequence encodes CAGRTSGGNEQFF.